These 22 T cell receptor beta chains were sequenced from one sample in a study of blood T cell repertoires in COVID-19. Sequenced by immunoSEQ multiplex PCR; TCRdb stores in-frame clones only, minus some. The repertoire holds fewer than 200,000 clones, with 88% as singletons. Sequencing was performed on PBMCs or T cells enriched from blood (not recorded which). These receptors were obtained from a woman aged 18 to 35 who had recovered from COVID-19.

The gene calls are TRBV19 and TRBJ2-2, with D perhaps TRBD1 (6 bases). CDR3 size: 15 residues. Trimming took 7 bases from V and 5 from J, leaving 17 bases between them. CDR1 and CDR2 from the germline V gene are LNHDA and SQIVND (reference sequence). CDR3 sequence reads: CASTPQGGTTGELFF. The CDR3 DNA is TGTGCCAGTACCCCCCAAGGGGGTACAACCGGGGAGCTGTTTTTT.

This chain connects TRBV6-5 to TRBJ1-4, with D tentatively TRBD1 (6 bases). This CDR3 has 13 amino acids. Per germline, CDR1 MNHEY and CDR2 SVGAGI. V was cut by 6 bases and J by 5 bases, with 10 bases left in between. As DNA, the CDR3 is TGTGCCAGCAGGGGGGCGGCGAATGAAAAACTGTTTTTT. Protein sequence: CASRGAANEKLFF.

The V gene is TRBV14, the J gene TRBJ1-2; tentatively, D is TRBD1 (5 bases). The V gene lost 0 bases and the J gene lost 4 bases, with 9 bases spanning the gap. The CDR3 length is 14 residues. The germline V gene encodes CDR1 SGHDN and CDR2 FVKESK. The CDR3 region has the DNA TGTGCCAGCAGCCAAGACAGGGTGCCCTATGGCTACACCTTC. It encodes CASSQDRVPYGYTF.

This sequence joins TRBV19 and TRBJ2-7; 7 bases align to TRBD1. This CDR3 is 16 amino acids long. CDR1 LNHDA and CDR2 SQIVND come from the germline V gene (reference sequence). Germline trimming cut 5 bases from V and 3 bases from J; bases unmatched to any gene: 13. This chain's CDR3 is CASSRDSLGANYEQYF. In DNA form, the CDR3 reads TGTGCCAGTAGTCGGGACAGCCTTGGGGCGAACTACGAGCAGTACTTC.

This clone appeared once. CDR3 nucleotide sequence: TGTGCCAGTAGAAAAACCGGGACAGAGCCGTTTTTTGAGCAGTTCTTC. Its translation: CASRKTGTEPFFEQFF. The V gene is TRBV19, the J gene TRBJ2-1, with TRBD1 matching over 7 bases. Germline CDR1 LNHDA, CDR2 SQIVND (reference sequence). Losses at the gene ends were 6 bases for V and 9 bases for J; bases not matched to a gene: 17. The CDR3 sequence is 16 residues long. The variable domain in full, with the rest retrieved from reference TRBV19 and TRBJ2-1, is DGGITQSPKYLFRKEGQNVTLSCEQNLNHDAMYWYRQDPGQGLRLIYYSQIVNDFQKGDIAEGYSVSREKKESFPLTVTSAQKNPTAFYLCASRKTGTEPFFEQFFGPGTRLTVL.

V gene TRBV28 combines with J gene TRBJ1-4, with D unclear. This CDR3 spans 13 amino acids. Germline-derived CDR1 and CDR2 are MDHEN and SYDVKM. The V and J ends lost 7 bases and 0 bases respectively, with 6 bases between them. For the CDR3, the DNA is TGTGCCAGCATAGAGGCAACTAATGAAAAACTGTTTTTT. This translates into CASIEATNEKLFF.

This clone was seen only once. This chain links TRBV5-1 with TRBJ2-3; 10 bases are shared with TRBD1. CDR1 is SGHRS, CDR2 YFSETQ, per germline. This CDR3 comprises 15 residues. After removal of 3 bases from V and 4 bases from J, the junction contained 5 bases not matched to a gene. In nucleotides, the CDR3 is TGCGCCAGCAGCTCGGGACAGGGGATGGCAGATACGCAGTATTTT. Translating gives CASSSGQGMADTQYF.

The rearrangement links TRBV7-8 to TRBJ1-1; 7 positions match TRBD1. After removal of 4 bases from V and 5 bases from J, the junction contained 10 bases not matched to a gene. Germline-derived CDR1 and CDR2 are SGHVS and FQNEAQ. This CDR3 region has 15 residues. CDR3 bases: TGTGCCAGCAGCTCGGGGGTAGCAGGGGGGACTGAAGCTTTCTTT. Protein sequence: CASSSGVAGGTEAFF.

This sequence joins TRBV7-2 and TRBJ2-7; 11 nucleotides line up with TRBD1. The CDR3 extends over 14 amino acids. Per the germline V gene, CDR1 is SGHTA and CDR2 is FQGNSA. The V segment lost 5 bases and the J segment 3 bases; nucleotides outside the gene matches: 3. DNA of the CDR3: TGTGCCAGCAGCGCGGGACAGGGGGGCTACGAGCAGTACTTC. Protein sequence: CASSAGQGGYEQYF.

This clone was observed a handful of times. The rearrangement uses TRBV7-3 and TRBJ2-7, with a weak D call TRBD1 (5 bases). CDR1 is SGHTA, CDR2 FQGTGA, per germline. The CDR3 runs 14 residues. Trimming took off 0 bases at V and 6 bases at J, with 12 bases between the two ends. The DNA of the CDR3 is TGTGCCAGCAGCTTAACGTTTCAGGGCGGCGAGCAGTACTTC. Its protein is CASSLTFQGGEQYF.

This clone was seen a few times. J is TRBJ2-4 and V is TRBV7-2; a weak D match, TRBD2 (5 bases). This CDR3 spans 14 amino acids. Germline V gene sequence: CDR1 SGHTA, CDR2 FQGNSA. The V end lost 3 bases, the J end lost 7 bases, and 13 bases lay between the germline ends. Written as DNA, the CDR3 is TGTGCCAGCAGCTTCGCCCGGGCTAGCAACATTCAGTACTTC. Amino acids: CASSFARASNIQYF.

The CDR3 DNA is TGTGCCAGCAGTGACTCGTTCGGAGCTACCACAGATACGCAGTATTTT. This sequence encodes CASSDSFGATTDTQYF. The chain combines TRBV6-4 with TRBJ2-3, with unresolved D. The CDR3 spans 16 residues. Trimming took 0 bases from V and 2 from J, leaving 12 bases between them. The germline CDR1 and CDR2 sequences are MRHNA and SNTAGT.

The chain couples TRBV5-1 to TRBJ2-3, with D perhaps TRBD2 (5 bases). Germline CDR1 reads SGHRS; CDR2 reads YFSETQ. CDR3 length equals 17 residues. V was clipped by 3 bases and J by 1 base, with 18 bases between them. In DNA, the CDR3 is TGCGCCAGCAGCTCCCGGACTCGGGGTCGTGGCACAGATACGCAGTATTTT. This sequence encodes CASSSRTRGRGTDTQYF.

The V call is TRBV9, the J call TRBJ2-3, with a possible D match to TRBD1 (6 bases). CDR1 and CDR2 from the germline V gene are SGDLS and YYNGEE. V lost 2 bases and J lost 5, with 12 bases in between. The CDR3 runs 14 residues. The CDR3 DNA reads as TGTGCCAGCAGCGTGGGACACGAGGAAGATACGCAGTATTTT. Residues: CASSVGHEEDTQYF.

The CDR3 protein is CASSYRGGDGTQYF. The DNA for the CDR3 is TGTGCCAGCAGTTACCGCGGGGGAGACGGGACCCAGTACTTC. V and J are TRBV6-2 or TRBV6-3 and TRBJ2-5, with 7 bases aligning to TRBD2. V lost 2 bases to trimming and J lost 7 bases; unmatched junction nucleotides: 7. Germline lookup yields CDR1 MNHEY and CDR2 SVGEGT. CDR3 length: 14 amino acids.

V usage is TRBV19 and J usage is TRBJ1-4, with D perhaps TRBD1 (5 bases). With 8 bases removed from V and 8 bases from J, the gap between germline ends came to 24 bases. The CDR3 is 16 amino acids. Per germline, CDR1 LNHDA and CDR2 SQIVND (reference sequence). The DNA of the CDR3 is TGTGCCAGTCAAGCCCCCCTCAGGGATGGTTCGGAAAAACTGTTTTTT. It yields the protein CASQAPLRDGSEKLFF. Combining the CDR3 with reference TRBV19 and TRBJ1-4 gives the whole variable domain DGGITQSPKYLFRKEGQNVTLSCEQNLNHDAMYWYRQDPGQGLRLIYYSQIVNDFQKGDIAEGYSVSREKKESFPLTVTSAQKNPTAFYLCASQAPLRDGSEKLFFGSGTQLSVL.

The V call is TRBV19, the J call TRBJ1-1; TRBD1 matches 10 bases. Germline CDR1 reads LNHDA; CDR2 reads SQIVND (reference sequence). With V trimmed by 7 bases and J by 4 bases, 9 bases remained unmatched. The CDR3 runs 15 residues. Here the CDR3 reads CASTTGTGVATEAFF. CDR3 DNA: TGTGCCAGTACGACCGGGACAGGGGTCGCCACTGAAGCTTTCTTT.

The chain carries TRBV5-1 and TRBJ2-5; D perhaps matches TRBD2 (5 bases). Looked up from germline, CDR1 is SGHRS and CDR2 is YFSETQ. The CDR3 spans 15 residues. Trimming took off 4 bases at V and 1 base at J, with 14 bases between the two ends. The CDR3 DNA is TGCGCCAGCAGCCCAAGCAGAGCGGTCCAAGAGACCCAGTACTTC. It yields the protein CASSPSRAVQETQYF.

The gene calls are TRBV12-5 and TRBJ1-1; TRBD1 matches at 10 bases. CDR1 and CDR2 (germline): LGHNT, FRNRAP. The CDR3 sequence is 15 residues long. The V segment lost 5 bases and the J segment 5 bases; nucleotides outside the gene matches: 8. The CDR3 loop is CASGSGDRGFTEAFF. As DNA, the CDR3 is TGTGCTAGTGGTAGCGGGGACAGGGGTTTTACTGAAGCTTTCTTT.

CDR3 sequence reads: CASSPPAASGLYEQYF. The CDR3 DNA follows: TGTGCCAGCAGTCCCCCCGCGGCTAGCGGACTCTACGAGCAGTACTTC. V is TRBV28 and J is TRBJ2-7, with 7 bases lining up with TRBD2. Germline V gives CDR1 MDHEN, CDR2 SYDVKM. The CDR3 sequence is 16 residues long. Losses at the gene ends were 5 bases for V and 3 bases for J; bases not matched to a gene: 13.

This chain connects TRBV28 to TRBJ1-5; 7 nucleotides line up with TRBD1. Germline CDR1 and CDR2: MDHEN and SYDVKM. The CDR3 has 12 amino acids. J was trimmed by 4 bases and V by 6 bases; bases with no gene match: 0. Here the CDR3 DNA reads TGTGCCAGCAGGACAGGGAATCAGCCCCAGCATTTT. This translates into CASRTGNQPQHF.

The chain combines TRBV7-2 with TRBJ1-1; D is possibly TRBD1 (6 bases). The CDR3 has 15 residues. The germline V and J ends were trimmed by 4 bases and 6 bases, with 18 bases remaining between them. The germline gives CDR1 SGHTA, CDR2 FQGNSA. The CDR3 here is CASSSRTGYNAEAFF. In nucleotides, the CDR3 is TGTGCCAGCAGCTCAAGAACAGGGTATAACGCTGAAGCTTTCTTT.